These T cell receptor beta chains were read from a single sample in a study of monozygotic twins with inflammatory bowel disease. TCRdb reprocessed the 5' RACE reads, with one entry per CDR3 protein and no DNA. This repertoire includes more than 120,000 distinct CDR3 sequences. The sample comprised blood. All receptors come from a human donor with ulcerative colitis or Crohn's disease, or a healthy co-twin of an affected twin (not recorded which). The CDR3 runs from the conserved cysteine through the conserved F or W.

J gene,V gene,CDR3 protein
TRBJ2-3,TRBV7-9,CASSPSSGGAVDTQYF
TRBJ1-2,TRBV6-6,CASSHDRVGGYTF
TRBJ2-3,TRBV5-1,CASSLDLWGPDTQYF
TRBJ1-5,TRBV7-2,CASSSTGANQPQHF
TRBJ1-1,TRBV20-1,CSARDPGSDTEAFF
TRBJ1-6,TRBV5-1,CASSSWDRTNSPLHF
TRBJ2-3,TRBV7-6,CASSPGLAGTSTDTQYF
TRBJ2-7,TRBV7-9,CASSLAPGWTYEQYF
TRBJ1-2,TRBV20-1,CSAKNVKGVYGYTF
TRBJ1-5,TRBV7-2,CASSFDRTTAQHF
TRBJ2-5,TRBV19,CASSRRDRAFQETQYF
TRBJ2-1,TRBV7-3,CASSLPGEQPRNEQFF
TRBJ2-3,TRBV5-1,CTSSSGMGATDTQYF
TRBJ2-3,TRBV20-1,CSARGVDTQYF
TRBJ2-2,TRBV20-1,CSAGQGIGTGELFF
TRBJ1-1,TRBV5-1,CASSHLSVMNTEAFF
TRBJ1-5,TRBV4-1,CASSQFPSGPYLNQPQHF
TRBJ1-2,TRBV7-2,CASSLEHLRGRGGYTF
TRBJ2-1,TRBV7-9,CASSRTSGSYNEQFF
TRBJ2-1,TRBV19,CASRGPRDRGTPIQYNEQFF
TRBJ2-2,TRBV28,CASSKGLAGPLGSGELFF
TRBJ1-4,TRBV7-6,CATGQGALTGEKPFF
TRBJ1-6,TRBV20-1,CSARDRVTTANSPLHF
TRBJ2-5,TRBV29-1,CSVGRGNGGETQYF